One sample yielded the 8 T cell receptor beta chains listed below, sequenced in a study of blood T cell repertoires in COVID-19. Assay: immunoSEQ multiplex PCR; the TCRdb copy retains only in-frame clones and omits some. Here the sample spans tens of thousands of clones, about nine tenths being singletons. The sample comprised peripheral blood. The receptor source for this set is a human donor in a cohort sampled during active COVID-19.

The gene calls are TRBV5-1 and TRBJ2-5; 10 nucleotides agree with TRBD2. Losses at the gene ends were 0 bases for V and 4 bases for J; bases not matched to a gene: 12. The germline gives CDR1 SGHRS, CDR2 YFSETQ. This CDR3 region has 18 residues. The DNA for the CDR3 is TGCGCCAGCAGCTTGGCCGGGAGCGGGGGGGCCGTGAGAGAGACCCAGTACTTC. Translation: CASSLAGSGGAVRETQYF.

This chain uses TRBV9 with TRBJ2-5, with 8 bases matching TRBD1. Germline CDR1 is SGDLS and CDR2 is YYNGEE. V was pared by 3 bases and J by 3 bases, with 4 bases of the junction left unmatched. The CDR3 runs to 14 residues. CDR3: CASSEGTGKETQYF. CDR3 nucleotide sequence: TGTGCCAGCAGCGAGGGGACAGGAAAAGAGACCCAGTACTTC.

The chain carries TRBV10-3 and TRBJ2-3; 12 bases agree with TRBD2. The V and J ends lost 7 bases and 6 bases, in that order; junction bases with no gene match: 2. This CDR3 is built from 13 residues. Germline V lookup: CDR1 ENHRY, CDR2 SYGVKD. This chain's CDR3 is CAITSGREDTQYF. CDR3 bases: TGTGCCATCACTAGCGGGAGGGAGGATACGCAGTATTTT.

The rearrangement links TRBV19 to TRBJ2-1; D perhaps matches TRBD2 (6 bases). CDR3 length equals 14 residues. Germline lookup yields CDR1 LNHDA and CDR2 SQIVND (reference sequence). The V end was cut by 6 bases, the J end by 4 bases, with 13 bases between. The chain's CDR3 is CASRGLLMYNEQFF. Here the CDR3 DNA reads TGTGCCAGTAGAGGACTATTGATGTACAATGAGCAGTTCTTC.

This sequence joins TRBV11-2 and TRBJ1-3; a weak D match, TRBD1 (5 bases). The length of the CDR3 is 12 residues. Germline V gene sequence: CDR1 SGHAT, CDR2 FQNNGV. V shed 4 bases and J shed 4 bases, with 5 bases lying between them. For the CDR3, the DNA is TGTGCCAGCAGCTCAGGGGGAAACACCATATATTTT. The encoded protein is CASSSGGNTIYF.

The CDR3: CASSSVGQGLLETQYF. In nucleotides, the CDR3 is TGCGCCAGCAGCTCCGTTGGGCAGGGGCTTCTCGAGACCCAGTACTTC. The rearrangement uses TRBV5-1 and TRBJ2-5; D is perhaps TRBD1 (6 bases). The V and J ends lost 3 bases and 5 bases respectively, with 20 bases between them. In germline, CDR1 is SGHRS, CDR2 YFSETQ. The CDR3 loop spans 16 amino acids. Based on the CDR3 plus reference TRBV5-1 and TRBJ2-5, the full variable domain is KAGVTQTPRYLIKTRGQQVTLSCSPISGHRSVSWYQQTPGQGLQFLFEYFSETQRNKGNFPGRFSGRQFSNSRSEMNVSTLELGDSALYLCASSSVGQGLLETQYFGPGTRLLVL.

The chain links TRBV2 to TRBJ1-6; no reliable D call. The V gene lost 5 bases and the J gene lost 7 bases, with 9 bases spanning the gap. Germline V gene lookup returns CDR1 SNHLY and CDR2 FYNNEI. The CDR3 runs to 13 residues. CDR3 sequence reads: CASSSVRNSPLHF. The DNA for the CDR3 is TGTGCCAGCAGTTCAGTACGCAATTCACCCCTCCACTTT.

The chain combines TRBV4-1 with TRBJ2-2; D perhaps matches TRBD1 (5 bases). The CDR3 length is 15 residues. Germline V lookup: CDR1 MGHRA, CDR2 YSYEKL. Trimming stripped 7 bases from V and 1 base from J, with 13 bases between. The CDR3 spells CASTPQGVNTGELFF. CDR3 sequence (DNA): TGCGCCAGCACCCCCCAAGGGGTGAACACCGGGGAGCTGTTTTTT.